Described below is a single T cell receptor beta chain sequence and its context. Its antigen is still unknown. The sample belongs to a study of vaccination and CD4 T cells after COVID-19. Germline V lookup: CDR1 DFQATT, CDR2 SNEGSKA (reference sequence). The CDR3 covers 16 residues. After removal of 6 bases from V and 1 base from J, the junction contained 10 bases not matched to a gene. As to treatment: approximately 9-day PBMC culture with coronavirus spike peptide pools or control peptides (ViraFEST assay). The ViraFEST method relied on peptide pools to expand antigen-specific T cells, followed by TCR sequencing. Cultured CD4+ T cell DNA underwent sequencing with the Oncomine TCR Beta short-read assay. One entry per CDR3 protein results from TCRdb running MiXCR on the PCR reads. The data show about 13,000 distinct CDR3 sequences, over 50% seen once.

The specimen comprised cultured CD4+ T cells from blood, sampled after SARS-CoV-2 vaccination. This clonotype was obtained from a human donor with COVID-19. V gene TRBV20-1 combines with J gene TRBJ2-1; 9 bases map to TRBD2. The CDR3 DNA reads TGCAGTGCGCAAAGACCCGGACTAGCGTCCTACAATGAGCAGTTCTTC. It encodes CSAQRPGLASYNEQFF.